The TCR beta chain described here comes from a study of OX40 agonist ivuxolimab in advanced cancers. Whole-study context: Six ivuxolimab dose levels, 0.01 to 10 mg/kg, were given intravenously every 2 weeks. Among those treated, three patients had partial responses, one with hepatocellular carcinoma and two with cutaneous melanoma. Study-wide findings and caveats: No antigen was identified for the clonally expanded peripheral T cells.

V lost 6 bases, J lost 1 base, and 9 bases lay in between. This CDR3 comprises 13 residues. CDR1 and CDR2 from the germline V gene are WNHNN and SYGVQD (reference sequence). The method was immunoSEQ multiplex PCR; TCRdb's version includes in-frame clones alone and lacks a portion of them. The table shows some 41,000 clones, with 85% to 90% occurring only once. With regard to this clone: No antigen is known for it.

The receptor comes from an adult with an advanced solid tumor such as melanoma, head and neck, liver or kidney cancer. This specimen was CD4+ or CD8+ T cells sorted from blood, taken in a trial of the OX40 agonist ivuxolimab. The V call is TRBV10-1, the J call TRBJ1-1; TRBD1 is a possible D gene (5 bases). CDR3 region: CASSPQENTEAFF. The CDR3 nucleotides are TGCGCCAGCAGCCCACAGGAGAACACTGAAGCTTTCTTT.